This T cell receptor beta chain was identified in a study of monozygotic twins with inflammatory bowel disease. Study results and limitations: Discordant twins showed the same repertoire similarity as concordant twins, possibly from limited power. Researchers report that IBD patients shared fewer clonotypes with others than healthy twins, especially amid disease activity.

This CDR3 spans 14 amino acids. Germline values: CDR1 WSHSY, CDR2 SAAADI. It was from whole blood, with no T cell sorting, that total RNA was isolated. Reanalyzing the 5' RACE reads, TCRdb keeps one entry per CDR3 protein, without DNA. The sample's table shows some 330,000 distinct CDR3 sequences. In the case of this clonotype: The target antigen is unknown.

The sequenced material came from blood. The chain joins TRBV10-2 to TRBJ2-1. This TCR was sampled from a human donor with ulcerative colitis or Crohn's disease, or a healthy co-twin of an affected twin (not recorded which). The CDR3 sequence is CASREGISYNEQFF.